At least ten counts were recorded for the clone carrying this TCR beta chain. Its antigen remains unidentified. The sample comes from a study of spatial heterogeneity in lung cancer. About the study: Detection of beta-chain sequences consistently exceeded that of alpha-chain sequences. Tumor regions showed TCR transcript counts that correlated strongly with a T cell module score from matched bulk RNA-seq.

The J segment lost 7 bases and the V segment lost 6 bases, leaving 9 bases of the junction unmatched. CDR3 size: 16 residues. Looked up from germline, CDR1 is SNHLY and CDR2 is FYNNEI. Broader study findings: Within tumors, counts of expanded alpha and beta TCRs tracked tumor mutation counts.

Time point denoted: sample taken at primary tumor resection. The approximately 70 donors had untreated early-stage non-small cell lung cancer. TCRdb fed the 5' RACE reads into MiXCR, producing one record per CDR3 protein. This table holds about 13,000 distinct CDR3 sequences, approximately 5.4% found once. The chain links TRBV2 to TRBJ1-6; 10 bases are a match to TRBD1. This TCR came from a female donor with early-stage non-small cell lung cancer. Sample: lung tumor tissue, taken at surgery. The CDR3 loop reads CASREGQGLKNSPLHF. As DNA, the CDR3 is TGTGCCAGCAGGGAGGGACAGGGGCTGAAGAATTCACCCCTCCACTTT. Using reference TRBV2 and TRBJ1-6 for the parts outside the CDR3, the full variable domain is EPEVTQTPSHQVTQMGQEVILRCVPISNHLYFYWYRQILGQKVEFLVSFYNNEISEKSEIFDDQFSVERPDGSNFTLKIRSTKLEDSAMYFCASREGQGLKNSPLHFGNGTRLTVT.